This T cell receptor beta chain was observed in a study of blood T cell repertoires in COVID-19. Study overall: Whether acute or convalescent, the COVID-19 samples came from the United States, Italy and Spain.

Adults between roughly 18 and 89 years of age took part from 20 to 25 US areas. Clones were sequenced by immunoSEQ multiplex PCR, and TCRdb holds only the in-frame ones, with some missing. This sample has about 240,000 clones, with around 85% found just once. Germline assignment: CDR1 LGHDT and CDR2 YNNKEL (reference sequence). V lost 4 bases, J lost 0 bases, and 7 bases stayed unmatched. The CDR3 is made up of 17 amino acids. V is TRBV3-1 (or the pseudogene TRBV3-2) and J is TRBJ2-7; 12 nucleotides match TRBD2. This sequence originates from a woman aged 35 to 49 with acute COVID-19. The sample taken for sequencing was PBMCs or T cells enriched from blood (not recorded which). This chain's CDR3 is CASSLGTSGRSSYEQYF. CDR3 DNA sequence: TGTGCCAGCAGCCTTGGGACTAGCGGGCGCAGCTCCTACGAGCAGTACTTC.